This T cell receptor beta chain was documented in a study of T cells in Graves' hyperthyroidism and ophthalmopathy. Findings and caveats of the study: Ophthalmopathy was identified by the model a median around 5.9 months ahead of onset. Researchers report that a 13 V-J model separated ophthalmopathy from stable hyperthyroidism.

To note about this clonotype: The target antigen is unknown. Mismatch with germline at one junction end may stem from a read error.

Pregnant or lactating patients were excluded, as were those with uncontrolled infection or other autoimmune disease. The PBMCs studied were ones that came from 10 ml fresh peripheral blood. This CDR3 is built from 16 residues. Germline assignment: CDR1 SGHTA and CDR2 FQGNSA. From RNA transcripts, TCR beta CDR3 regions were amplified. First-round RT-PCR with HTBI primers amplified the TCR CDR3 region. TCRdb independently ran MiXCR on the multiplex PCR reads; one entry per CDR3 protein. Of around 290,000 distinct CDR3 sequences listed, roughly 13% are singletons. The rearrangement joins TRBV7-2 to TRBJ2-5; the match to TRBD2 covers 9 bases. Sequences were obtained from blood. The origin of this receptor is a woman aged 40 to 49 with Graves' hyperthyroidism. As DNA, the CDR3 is TGTGTCAGCAGCCCCCGTACGCTAGCGGGACGAGAGACCCAGTACTTC. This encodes CVSSPRTLAGRETQYF.